This entry lists 32 T cell receptor beta chains sequenced from one sample in a study of T cell changes during pregnancy in multiple sclerosis. Data came from immunoSEQ multiplex PCR; TCRdb stores just in-frame clones and leaves some out. The repertoire consists of some 30,000 clones, with 89% occurring once and the leading ten covering about 6.4%. Sequenced material: CD8+ T cells from peripheral blood mononuclear cells, taken after pregnancy. The receptors were sampled from a female donor with multiple sclerosis, enrolled in a pregnancy study.

J is TRBJ1-2 and V is TRBV4-1; 8 bases line up with TRBD1. The germline V gene has CDR1 MGHRA and CDR2 YSYEKL. The CDR3 is made up of 14 amino acids. V was pared by 1 base and J by 7 bases, with 5 bases of the junction left unmatched. CDR3 sequence reads: CASSQARTGSGYTF. The DNA for the CDR3 is TGCGCCAGCAGCCAAGCTCGGACAGGGAGTGGCTACACCTTC.

This clone was detected once. This chain links TRBV19 with TRBJ2-7; TRBD1 aligns across 8 bases. CDR3 size: 14 residues. V dropped 3 bases and J dropped 3; count of bases not matched to a gene: 4. CDR1 LNHDA and CDR2 SQIVND come from the germline V gene (reference sequence). The CDR3 loop is CASSMTGDFYEQYF. Here the CDR3 DNA reads TGTGCCAGTAGTATGACAGGGGACTTCTACGAGCAGTACTTC.

V usage is TRBV6-1 and J usage is TRBJ2-1; 8 bases agree with TRBD2. The CDR3 extends over 17 amino acids. V shed 1 base, J shed 4 bases, and the junction held 9 bases outside the gene matches. The germline CDR1 and CDR2 sequences are MNHNS and SASEGT. The CDR3 DNA is TGTGCCAGCAGTGAAGGCAAACTAGCGGCCTATTACAATGAGCAGTTCTTC. It yields the protein CASSEGKLAAYYNEQFF.

The genes are TRBV30 and TRBJ2-1; D unclear. Germline V lookup: CDR1 GTSNPN, CDR2 SVGIG (reference sequence). With 5 bases removed from V and 3 bases from J, the gap between germline ends came to 8 bases. The length of the CDR3 is 12 residues. CDR3 sequence (DNA): TGTGCCTGGGGTCGGAGCTACAATGAGCAGTTCTTC. As protein: CAWGRSYNEQFF.

This chain uses TRBV4-3 with TRBJ1-2; D is ambiguous. This CDR3 spans 14 amino acids. V shed 0 bases and J shed 7 bases, with 12 bases lying between them. Germline CDR1 reads LGHNA; CDR2 reads YSLEER. The CDR3 nucleotides read TGCGCCAGCAGCCAAGATAGAACAGTTAGTGGCTACACCTTC. Translating gives CASSQDRTVSGYTF.

The rearrangement links TRBV29-1 to TRBJ2-2; possible D gene TRBD1, 7 bases. Germline CDR1 reads SQVTM; CDR2 reads ANQGSEA. The CDR3 contains 13 residues. Trimming left V 5 bases short and J 3 bases short, with 10 bases between. CDR3 in amino acids: CSVSGGYTGELFF. The DNA of the CDR3 is TGCAGCGTTTCAGGGGGGTACACCGGGGAGCTGTTTTTT.

This chain uses TRBV4-1 with TRBJ2-1, with a possible D match to TRBD1 (6 bases). Germline V gene sequence: CDR1 MGHRA, CDR2 YSYEKL. Trimming stripped 8 bases from V and 5 bases from J, with 10 bases between. CDR3 length: 12 amino acids. The CDR3 bases are TGCGCCAGCCGGACAGTGAACAATGAGCAGTTCTTC. As protein: CASRTVNNEQFF.

This clone is a singleton in its sample. One junction end disagrees with the germline gene, perhaps due to a read error. The chain recombines TRBV7-2 with TRBJ1-5, with no clear D. The germline V gene encodes CDR1 SGHTA and CDR2 FQGNSA. CDR3 length equals 12 residues. CDR3 sequence: CASSFSDQPQHF. The CDR3 nucleotides are TGTGCCAGCAGCTTTAGCGATCAGCCCCAGCATTTT. Full variable domain (rest looked up from reference TRBV7-2 and TRBJ1-5): GAGVSQSPSNKVTEKGKDVELRCDPISGHTALYWYRQSLGQGLEFLIYFQGNSAPDKSGLPSDRFSAERTGGSVSTLTIQRTQQEDSAVYLCASSFSDQPQHFGDGTRLSIL.

This clone showed up just once. This rearrangement joins TRBV30 to TRBJ2-7, with a weak D call TRBD1 (5 bases). CDR1 is GTSNPN, CDR2 SVGIG, per germline (reference sequence). This CDR3 comprises 12 residues. V lost 3 bases and J 3 bases, leaving 9 bases between the germline ends. This CDR3 reads CAWRLTVYEQYF. DNA for the CDR3: TGTGCCTGGAGACTGACAGTCTACGAGCAGTACTTC.

The chain joins TRBV29-1 to TRBJ2-6, with 12 bases aligning to TRBD1. The J segment lost 0 bases and the V segment lost 6 bases, leaving 6 bases of the junction unmatched. The CDR3 sequence is 17 residues long. The germline V gene encodes CDR1 SQVTM and CDR2 ANQGSEA. Here the CDR3 reads CSVGTGGLRSGANVLTF. CDR3 nucleotides: TGCAGCGTCGGGACAGGGGGCTTGCGCTCTGGGGCCAACGTCCTGACTTTC.

The chain carries TRBV27 and TRBJ2-5, with a tentative D call TRBD1 (6 bases). Germline V CDR1 and CDR2: MNHEY, SMNVEV (reference sequence). The V end was cut by 0 bases, the J end by 7 bases, with 9 bases between. The length of the CDR3 is 13 residues. The CDR3 DNA reads as TGTGCCAGCAGTTTATCGTCCAGGGGGACCCAGTACTTC. Residues: CASSLSSRGTQYF.

CDR3 region: CASREASGALYEQYF. The CDR3 region has the DNA TGTGCCAGCAGAGAAGCTAGCGGGGCTTTATACGAGCAGTACTTC. The chain recombines TRBV27 with TRBJ2-7; 9 nucleotides line up with TRBD2. This CDR3 contains 15 residues. J lost 4 bases, V lost 6 bases, and 10 bases had no gene match. Germline loops: CDR1 MNHEY, CDR2 SMNVEV (reference sequence).

The gene calls are TRBV7-2 and TRBJ2-3, with 7 bases lining up with TRBD2. The germline V gene encodes CDR1 SGHTA and CDR2 FQGNSA. V was pared by 11 bases and J by 1 base, with 6 bases of the junction left unmatched. The CDR3 runs to 13 residues. This CDR3 is CALLLAGTDTQYF. The CDR3 nucleotides are TGTGCCCTCCTGCTAGCGGGCACAGATACGCAGTATTTT. The full variable domain, rest sourced from reference TRBV7-2 and TRBJ2-3, is GAGVSQSPSNKVTEKGKDVELRCDPISGHTALYWYRQSLGQGLEFLIYFQGNSAPDKSGLPSDRFSAERTGGSVSTLTIQRTQQEDSAVYLCALLLAGTDTQYFGPGTRLTVL.

This clone has only one observation. The chain combines TRBV7-9 with TRBJ2-1, with D possibly being TRBD1 (6 bases). Trimming took off 5 bases at V and 9 bases at J, with 14 bases between the two ends. The germline V gene has CDR1 SEHNR and CDR2 FQNEAQ (reference sequence). This CDR3 contains 13 residues. For the CDR3, the DNA is TGTGCCAGCAGCGCCACAGGGTGGGTTGAGCAGTTCTTC. Residues: CASSATGWVEQFF.

V gene TRBV7-9 combines with J gene TRBJ2-7; TRBD2 is a possible D gene (6 bases). The V end lost 2 bases, the J end lost 0 bases, and 11 bases lay between the germline ends. Germline assignment: CDR1 SEHNR and CDR2 FQNEAQ (reference sequence). The CDR3 is 15 amino acids. This chain's CDR3 is CASSLPSGYSYEQYF. The DNA of the CDR3 is TGTGCCAGCAGCTTACCGAGCGGGTACTCCTACGAGCAGTACTTC.

The chain couples TRBV27 to TRBJ1-2; 9 positions match TRBD1. V was pared by 5 bases and J by 0 bases, with 10 bases of the junction left unmatched. Germline loops: CDR1 MNHEY, CDR2 SMNVEV (reference sequence). CDR3 length: 17 amino acids. The CDR3 loop is CASSPRDRASPNYGYTF. The CDR3 bases are TGTGCCAGCAGTCCCCGGGACAGGGCCTCCCCTAACTATGGCTACACCTTC.

This clone has only one observation. The V and J genes are TRBV5-1 and TRBJ2-6, with D unclear. V was shortened by 0 bases and J by 0 bases, with 4 bases between the two germline ends. The CDR3 covers 15 residues. CDR1 and CDR2 from the germline V gene are SGHRS and YFSETQ. The CDR3 is CASSLESSGANVLTF. The DNA of the CDR3 is TGCGCCAGCAGCTTGGAGAGCTCTGGGGCCAACGTCCTGACTTTC.

V gene TRBV6-6 combines with J gene TRBJ1-4; TRBD1 matches at 10 bases. Per the germline V gene, CDR1 is MNHNY and CDR2 is SVGAGI (reference sequence). The CDR3 is 15 residues long. The trim removed 2 bases at V and 4 bases at J, leaving 1 base unmatched. CDR3 coding DNA: TGTGCCAGCAGTTACGGGGACAGGGGTAATGAAAAACTGTTTTTT. This gives the protein CASSYGDRGNEKLFF.

V usage is TRBV11-2 and J usage is TRBJ2-1; a weak D match, TRBD1 (5 bases). Germline assignment: CDR1 SGHAT and CDR2 FQNNGV. Trimming cost V 8 bases and J 2 bases, with 16 bases left between them. The CDR3 consists of 15 residues. In DNA form, the CDR3 reads TGTGCCAGCGCTACCCCCACAGGAACCTACAATGAGCAGTTCTTC. It is translated as CASATPTGTYNEQFF.

This chain uses TRBV29-1 with TRBJ1-1, with 10 bases fitting TRBD1. The J segment lost 0 bases and the V segment lost 1 base, leaving 5 bases of the junction unmatched. Germline V gene lookup returns CDR1 SQVTM and CDR2 ANQGSEA. The CDR3 length is 16 residues. CDR3 bases: TGCAGCGTTGAAGTTGGGGACAGGGGCCTGAACACTGAAGCTTTCTTT. Protein product: CSVEVGDRGLNTEAFF.

This clone has only one observation. The chain has TRBV18 and TRBJ2-3, with TRBD2 as a possible D gene (6 bases). CDR1 and CDR2 from the germline V gene are KGHSH and LQKENI. V lost 3 bases, J lost 2 bases, and 18 bases lay in between. This CDR3 contains 17 residues. CDR3 amino acids: CASSPLQERAPTDTQYF. The DNA of the CDR3 is TGTGCCAGCTCACCCCTGCAGGAGCGGGCTCCCACAGATACGCAGTATTTT.

This sequence joins TRBV27 and TRBJ2-7; TRBD1 matches at 11 bases. The germline gives CDR1 MNHEY, CDR2 SMNVEV (reference sequence). The CDR3 runs to 15 residues. After removal of 5 bases from V and 7 bases from J, the junction contained 10 bases not matched to a gene. CDR3 sequence (DNA): TGTGCCAGCAGTCCCAGCCGGACAGGGGGCTGGGAGCAGTACTTC. Translating gives CASSPSRTGGWEQYF.

Written as DNA, the CDR3 is TGTGCCAGCAGCTCCGAGGACACCCTTCGCTCCTACAATGAGCAGTTCTTC. It specifies CASSSEDTLRSYNEQFF. V usage is TRBV13 and J usage is TRBJ2-1, with D possibly matching TRBD1 (5 bases). Deletions cut 4 bases from V and 0 bases from J, with 16 bases between. Germline V gives CDR1 PRHDT, CDR2 FYEKMQ (reference sequence). The CDR3 covers 17 residues.

V gene TRBV5-4 combines with J gene TRBJ2-2, with D perhaps matching TRBD2 (5 bases). Trimming pared 0 bases from V and 6 bases from J, leaving 9 bases between. The CDR3 spans 14 residues. Germline assignment: CDR1 SGHNT and CDR2 YYREEE (reference sequence). CDR3 in amino acids: CASSLALDPGELFF. CDR3 bases: TGTGCCAGCAGCTTGGCACTAGACCCCGGGGAGCTGTTTTTT.

The CDR3 sequence: CASSPLEGSRTGELFF. DNA of the CDR3: TGTGCCAGCAGCCCCCTGGAGGGTTCGCGGACCGGGGAGCTGTTTTTT. This sequence joins TRBV5-4 and TRBJ2-2; D possibly corresponds to TRBD2 (6 bases). Germline V gene sequence: CDR1 SGHNT, CDR2 YYREEE (reference sequence). The CDR3 length is 16 residues. Between the trimmed V and J ends, which lost 4 bases and 5 bases, there was a span of 18 bases.

This clone ranks as medium-sized. CDR3 sequence (DNA): TGTGCCAGCAGTGAAGGGGCTAGCGGGGCAGATACGCAGTATTTT. Protein product: CASSEGASGADTQYF. V usage is TRBV6-4 and J usage is TRBJ2-3; 9 nucleotides align to TRBD2. Germline CDR1 is MRHNA and CDR2 is SNTAGT. The V and J ends lost 3 bases and 4 bases, in that order; junction bases with no gene match: 5. The CDR3 extends over 15 amino acids.

This chain connects TRBV19 to TRBJ2-1, with D possibly matching TRBD2 (6 bases). V was shortened by 10 bases and J by 5 bases, with 21 bases between the two germline ends. Per the germline V gene, CDR1 is LNHDA and CDR2 is SQIVND (reference sequence). The CDR3 has 15 amino acids. The CDR3 region has the DNA TGTGCCACCACCCCACGGGCTAGCGTTGACAATGAGCAGTTCTTC. It yields the protein CATTPRASVDNEQFF.

This chain connects TRBV7-2 to TRBJ2-3; a weak D match, TRBD2 (6 bases). The CDR3 sequence is 14 residues long. Germline V gene sequence: CDR1 SGHTA, CDR2 FQGNSA. The ends were cut back, 1 base at V and 5 bases at J, with 10 bases in the middle. CDR3 loop: CASSLDLGGDTQYF. CDR3 bases: TGTGCCAGCAGCTTAGATCTGGGGGGAGATACGCAGTATTTT. The whole variable domain, filled in from reference TRBV7-2 and TRBJ2-3, reads GAGVSQSPSNKVTEKGKDVELRCDPISGHTALYWYRQSLGQGLEFLIYFQGNSAPDKSGLPSDRFSAERTGGSVSTLTIQRTQQEDSAVYLCASSLDLGGDTQYFGPGTRLTVL.

The genes are TRBV9 and TRBJ2-3, with D possibly matching TRBD1 (5 bases). The V end lost 0 bases, the J end lost 0 bases, and 8 bases lay between the germline ends. The CDR3 contains 15 residues. Looked up from germline, CDR1 is SGDLS and CDR2 is YYNGEE. In DNA form, the CDR3 reads TGTGCCAGCAGCGTAGAGGGGCGGAGCACAGATACGCAGTATTTT. Its protein is CASSVEGRSTDTQYF.

The CDR3 here is CASSLEGDGNQPQHF. The CDR3 nucleotides are TGTGCCAGCAGCTTAGAGGGGGACGGTAATCAGCCCCAGCATTTT. The genes are TRBV7-2 and TRBJ1-5; the D gene is possibly TRBD1 (6 bases). The CDR3 runs to 15 residues. The V gene lost 1 base and the J gene lost 4 bases, with 11 bases spanning the gap. Germline loops: CDR1 SGHTA, CDR2 FQGNSA.

The chain carries TRBV28 and TRBJ2-5; D might be TRBD1 (5 bases). This CDR3 spans 14 amino acids. V lost 6 bases and J 2 bases, leaving 13 bases between the germline ends. Germline loops: CDR1 MDHEN, CDR2 SYDVKM. CDR3 region: CASSPARAQETQYF. In DNA form, the CDR3 reads TGTGCCAGCAGCCCGGCCAGGGCTCAAGAGACCCAGTACTTC.

This clone is judged medium-sized. This chain's CDR3 is CASSEGEDTGELFF. The CDR3 DNA sequence: TGTGCCAGCAGTGAAGGGGAGGATACCGGGGAGCTGTTTTTT. The V call is TRBV25-1, the J call TRBJ2-2; a weak D match, TRBD2 (6 bases). The CDR3 runs to 14 residues. The V gene lost 2 bases and the J gene lost 5 bases, with 9 bases spanning the gap. Per germline, CDR1 MGHDK and CDR2 SYGVNS.